This TCR beta chain emerged from a study of OX40 agonist ivuxolimab in advanced cancers. The study, taken as a whole, reports: Low levels of normalized T-cell clonal expansion also appeared in some nonresponders. Still undetermined is the antigen specificity of the expanded peripheral T cells.

As regards this clone: Its antigen is unidentified.

Germline V gives CDR1 SQVTM, CDR2 ANQGSEA. The CDR3 runs 14 residues. The V and J ends lost 4 bases and 3 bases respectively, with 16 bases between them. Produced via immunoSEQ multiplex PCR; TCRdb's table is partial and in-frame only. Counted here are tens of thousands of clones, about 87% occurring once; the ten biggest clones make up 6.9%. This TCR came from an adult with an advanced solid tumor such as melanoma, head and neck, liver or kidney cancer. The chain uses TRBV29-1 and TRBJ2-7; D is unclear. This specimen consisted of CD4+ or CD8+ T cells sorted from blood, obtained in a trial of the OX40 agonist ivuxolimab. CDR3 residues: CSVVSSRNLYEQYF. CDR3 coding DNA: TGCAGCGTTGTAAGTTCCAGGAACCTCTACGAGCAGTACTTC.